The 6 T cell receptor beta chains listed next were all sequenced from one sample in a study of CD8+ T cells in alopecia areata. RNA was isolated and reverse transcribed to cDNA, the sequencing template. TCRdb's copy holds only in-frame clones and misses some; the assay was immunoSEQ multiplex PCR. The repertoire holds 200,000 to 250,000 clones, with over 60% as singletons. The treatment: oral pan-JAK inhibitor, 5-10 mg twice daily. Source: CD4+ T cells sorted from blood, taken at week 4, from a patient treated with tofacitinib. The receptors stem from a human donor with alopecia areata.

V and J are TRBV4-2 and TRBJ2-5; the D call may be TRBD1 or TRBD2 (5 bases each). V lost 5 bases and J lost 0, with 10 bases in between. Germline-derived CDR1 and CDR2 are LGHNA and YNFKEQ. The CDR3 spans 14 residues. CDR3 bases: TGTGCCAGCAGCTTCGGGACCAACCAAGAGACCCAGTACTTC. Translated: CASSFGTNQETQYF.

This chain links TRBV6-5 with TRBJ2-3; 8 nucleotides match TRBD1. This CDR3 has 13 amino acids. Germline CDR1 MNHEY, CDR2 SVGAGI. The ends lost 6 bases at V and 4 bases at J; junction bases unmatched: 3. The CDR3 bases are TGTGCCAGCAGGCAGACAGGGGCAGATACGCAGTATTTT. As protein: CASRQTGADTQYF.

J is TRBJ1-5 and V is TRBV4-1, with 7 bases matching TRBD1. V shed 1 base and J 4 bases; nucleotides not matched to a gene: 7. This CDR3 is 16 amino acids long. Germline CDR1 and CDR2: MGHRA and YSYEKL. For the CDR3, the DNA is TGCGCCAGCAGCCAAGGGAGTGCCAGGGGGAATCAGCCCCAGCATTTT. This translates into CASSQGSARGNQPQHF.

The chain carries TRBV20-1 and TRBJ1-2; D gene uncertain. This CDR3 is built from 11 residues. Germline loops: CDR1 DFQATT, CDR2 SNEGSKA (reference sequence). Trimming took off 2 bases at V and 6 bases at J, with 7 bases between the two ends. CDR3 loop: CSARQQHGYTF. CDR3 DNA: TGCAGTGCTAGACAACAGCATGGCTACACCTTC.

The chain carries TRBV6-5 and TRBJ2-7; the match to TRBD2 covers 11 bases. The CDR3 runs 16 residues. In germline, CDR1 is MNHEY, CDR2 SVGAGI. With V trimmed by 0 bases and J by 0 bases, 1 base remained unmatched. The CDR3 region has the DNA TGTGCCAGCAGTTACTCTAGCGGGGGGGCCTCCTACGAGCAGTACTTC. It yields the protein CASSYSSGGASYEQYF.

This chain uses TRBV4-1 with TRBJ2-2, with a tentative D call TRBD2 (6 bases). The CDR3 has 17 amino acids. The germline CDR1 and CDR2 sequences are MGHRA and YSYEKL. V was pared by 2 bases and J by 0 bases, with 13 bases between. CDR3 sequence (DNA): TGCGCCAGCAGCCAATGGACAACTAGCTCGAACACCGGGGAGCTGTTTTTT. It codes for CASSQWTTSSNTGELFF.